Described below is a single T cell receptor beta chain sequence and its context. Its cognate antigen is unknown. Measured with immunoSEQ multiplex PCR; TCRdb has only the in-frame clones, and not every one. The table shows some 130,000 clones, with roughly 90% occurring only once. The CDR3 is 15 residues long. Germline CDR1 is SGHRS and CDR2 is YFSETQ. V shed 2 bases, J shed 3 bases, and the junction held 1 base outside the gene matches. This entry belongs to a study of T cells in localized non-small cell lung cancer. General observations from the study: Greater T cell density in blood accompanied longer overall survival. Adjacent lung held a median approximately 57 of the top 100 tumor clones. Because researchers sequenced only one region of the tumor, heterogeneity is still possible.

The chain carries TRBV5-1 and TRBJ2-2; TRBD2 aligns across 10 bases. This TCR derives from a female donor of 60 years or more with stage I lung adenocarcinoma. The sequencing used peripheral blood, collected before any cancer treatment. In DNA, the CDR3 is TGCGCCAGCAGCTTCCTAGCGGGAGACACCGGGGAGCTGTTTTTT. It specifies CASSFLAGDTGELFF.